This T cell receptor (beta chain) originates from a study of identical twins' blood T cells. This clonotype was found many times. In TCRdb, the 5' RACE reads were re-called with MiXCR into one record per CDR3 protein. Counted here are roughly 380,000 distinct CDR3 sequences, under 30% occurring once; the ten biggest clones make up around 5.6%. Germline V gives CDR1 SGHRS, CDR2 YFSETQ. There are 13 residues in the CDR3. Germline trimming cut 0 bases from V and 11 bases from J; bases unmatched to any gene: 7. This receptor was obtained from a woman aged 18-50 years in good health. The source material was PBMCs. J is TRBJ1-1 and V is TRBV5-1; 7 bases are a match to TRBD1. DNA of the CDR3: TGCGCCAGCAGCTTGGTGGGCGACAGGGAGGCTTTCTTT. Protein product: CASSLVGDREAFF.